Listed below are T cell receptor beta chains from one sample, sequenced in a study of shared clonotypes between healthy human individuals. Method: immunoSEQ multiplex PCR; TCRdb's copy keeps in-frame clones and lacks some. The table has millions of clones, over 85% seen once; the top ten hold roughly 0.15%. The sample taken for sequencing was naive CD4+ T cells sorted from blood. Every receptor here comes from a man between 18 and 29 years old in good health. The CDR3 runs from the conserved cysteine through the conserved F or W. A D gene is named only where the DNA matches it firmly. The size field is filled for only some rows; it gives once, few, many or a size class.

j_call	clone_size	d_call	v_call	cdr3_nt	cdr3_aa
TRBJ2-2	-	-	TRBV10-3	TGTGCCATCTCTGGGGTGGGTACCGGGGAGCTGTTTTTT	CAISGVGTGELFF
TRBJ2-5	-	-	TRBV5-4	TGTGCCAGCAGCAGGCAGGGCGGAGAGACCCAGTACTTC	CASSRQGGETQYF
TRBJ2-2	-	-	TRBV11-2	TGTGCCAGCAGTTCTTACAAGCGTCGGACCGGGGAGCTGTTTTTT	CASSSYKRRTGELFF
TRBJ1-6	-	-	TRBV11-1	TGTGCCAGCAGCCTCAACAGGGTAGGGAATTCACCCCTCCACTTT	CASSLNRVGNSPLHF
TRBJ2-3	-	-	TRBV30	TGTGCCTGGAGGCAGGGGAGGGCAGATACGCAGTATTTT	CAWRQGRADTQYF
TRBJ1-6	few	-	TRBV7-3	TGTGCCAGCAGCTCGGGACTGAATAATTCACCCCTCCACTTT	CASSSGLNNSPLHF
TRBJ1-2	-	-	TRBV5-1	TGCGCCAGCAGCATCCTACAGGGTCCGGGCTACACCTTC	CASSILQGPGYTF
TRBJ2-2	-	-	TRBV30	TGTGCCTGGATGAGGAAGGGGAGGACCGGGGAGCTGTTTTTT	CAWMRKGRTGELFF
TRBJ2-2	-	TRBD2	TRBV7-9	TGTGCCAGTAAGACCCTAGCGGGGCACACCGGGGAGCTGTTTTTT	CASKTLAGHTGELFF
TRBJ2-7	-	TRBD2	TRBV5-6	TGTGCCAGCAGGTCGGGACTAGCGGACTCCTACGAGCAGTACTTC	CASRSGLADSYEQYF
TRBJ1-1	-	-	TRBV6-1	TGTGCCAGCAGTAGGACGTACAGGGAGAACACTGAAGCTTTCTTT	CASSRTYRENTEAFF
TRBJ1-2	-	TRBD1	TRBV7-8	TGTGCCAGCAGCTCAGTTCAGGGGGCGCGAGACTATGGCTACACCTTC	CASSSVQGARDYGYTF